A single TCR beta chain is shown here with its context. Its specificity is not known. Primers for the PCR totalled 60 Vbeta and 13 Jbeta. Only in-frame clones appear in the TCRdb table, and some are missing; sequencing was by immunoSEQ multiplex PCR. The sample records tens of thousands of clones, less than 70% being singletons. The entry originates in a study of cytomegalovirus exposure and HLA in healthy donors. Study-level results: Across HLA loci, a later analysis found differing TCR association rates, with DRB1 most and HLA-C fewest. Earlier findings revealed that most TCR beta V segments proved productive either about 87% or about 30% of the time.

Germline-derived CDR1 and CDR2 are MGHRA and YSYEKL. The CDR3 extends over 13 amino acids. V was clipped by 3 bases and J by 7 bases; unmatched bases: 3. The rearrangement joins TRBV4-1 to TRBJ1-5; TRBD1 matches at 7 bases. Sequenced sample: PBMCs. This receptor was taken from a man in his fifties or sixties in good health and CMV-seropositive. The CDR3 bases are TGCGCCAGCAGCCACCCAGGGGGGCAGCCCCAGCATTTT. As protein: CASSHPGGQPQHF.